A single sample is the source of the 23 T cell receptor beta chains below, sequenced in a study of cytomegalovirus exposure and HLA in healthy donors. Use of 60 Vbeta and 13 Jbeta primers characterized the PCR. Libraries were prepared by immunoSEQ multiplex PCR; TCRdb keeps only in-frame clonotypes and omits some of them. The top ten clones hold around a tenth of a sample with 60,000 to 75,000 clones, about 85% of them seen once. Sequencing was done on a sample of PBMCs. The receptors derive from a female donor in good health and CMV-seronegative.

The V and J genes are TRBV6-5 and TRBJ2-7; 10 bases align to TRBD2. CDR1 MNHEY and CDR2 SVGAGI come from the germline V gene. Losses at the gene ends were 5 bases for V and 8 bases for J; bases not matched to a gene: 6. This CDR3 is built from 13 residues. The CDR3 is CASSRLAGEQQYF. CDR3 DNA: TGTGCCAGCAGTCGACTAGCGGGTGAGCAGCAGTACTTC.

This clone was seen a handful of times. CDR3 coding DNA: TGTGCCCTTGAGAGGCGCCAGGGGGGTGATTCACCCCTCCACTTT. Amino acids: CALERRQGGDSPLHF. This sequence joins TRBV10-3 and TRBJ1-6, with 7 positions matching TRBD1. The CDR3 is 15 residues long. Germline CDR1 ENHRY, CDR2 SYGVKD. V shed 11 bases, J shed 8 bases, and the junction held 15 bases outside the gene matches.

A few counts support this clone. CDR3: CASISGGENEQFF. CDR3 in DNA: TGTGCCAGCATTAGCGGGGGCGAAAATGAGCAGTTCTTC. The chain recombines TRBV21-1 with TRBJ2-1; the table assigns TRBD2, which was not confirmed against the DNA. TRBV21-1 is a documented pseudogene. The CDR3 runs 13 residues.

The chain uses TRBV18 and TRBJ1-1, with D maybe TRBD1 (5 bases). CDR1 KGHSH and CDR2 LQKENI come from the germline V gene. This CDR3 is 14 amino acids long. V dropped 8 bases and J dropped 3 bases, with 16 bases sitting between them. In DNA form, the CDR3 reads TGTGCCAGCGTCAGTCAGGGTGGGGACACTGAAGCTTTCTTT. Protein sequence: CASVSQGGDTEAFF. The full variable domain, rest sourced from reference TRBV18 and TRBJ1-1, is NAGVMQNPRHLVRRRGQEARLRCSPMKGHSHVYWYRQLPEEGLKFMVYLQKENIIDESGMPKERFSAEFPKEGPSILRIQQVVRGDSAAYFCASVSQGGDTEAFFGQGTRLTVV.

The V and J genes are TRBV7-9 and TRBJ2-2; no firm D call. CDR3 length: 15 residues. V was pared by 3 bases and J by 5 bases, with 13 bases between. From germline, CDR1 is SEHNR and CDR2 FQNEAQ (reference sequence). CDR3 coding DNA: TGTGCCAGCAGCTTGGTGCCAGGTCTGACCGGGGAGCTGTTTTTT. Its translation is CASSLVPGLTGELFF.

This clone was counted once. The rearrangement links TRBV6-1 to TRBJ2-1, with TRBD1 matching 9 bases. The junction had 13 bases not matched to a gene; V was cut back by 3 bases and J by 13 bases. Germline CDR1 MNHNS, CDR2 SASEGT. The CDR3 has 15 amino acids. This CDR3 reads CASSERRDRDELQFF. The CDR3 region has the DNA TGTGCCAGCAGTGAGCGGCGGGACAGGGACGAGTTACAGTTCTTC.

With respect to this clone: Compared with germline, one end of the junction differs, possibly owing to a read error. V is TRBV7-2 and J is TRBJ2-1, with 7 bases fitting TRBD1. Germline-derived CDR1 and CDR2 are SGHTA and FQGNSA. The CDR3 length is 15 residues. This chain's CDR3 is CAGSPQGSSYNEQFF. Written as DNA, the CDR3 is TGTGCCGGCAGCCCACAGGGGAGCTCCTACAATGAGCAGTTCTTC.

This chain links TRBV7-6 with TRBJ2-2, with D possibly matching TRBD2 (5 bases). Trimming shortened V by 2 bases and J by 3 bases, and 16 bases separated the two germline ends. The germline V gene has CDR1 SGHVS and CDR2 FNYEAQ. The CDR3 extends over 17 amino acids. CDR3 sequence: CASSLRVASTDTGELFF. In DNA, the CDR3 is TGTGCCAGCAGCTTACGGGTGGCTAGCACCGACACCGGGGAGCTGTTTTTT.

The chain combines TRBV5-6 with TRBJ2-5, with TRBD1 identical over 8 bases. The CDR3 runs to 14 residues. Germline V gene sequence: CDR1 SGHDT, CDR2 YYEEEE. V lost 4 bases, J lost 3 bases, and 5 bases stayed unmatched. CDR3 in DNA: TGTGCCAGCAGCATCCAGGGGGCTGAAGAGACCCAGTACTTC. Protein sequence: CASSIQGAEETQYF.

The chain is built from TRBV4-2 and TRBJ1-2; TRBD1 agrees at 9 bases. This CDR3 contains 16 residues. The ends lost 2 bases at V and 6 bases at J; junction bases unmatched: 10. CDR1 LGHNA and CDR2 YNFKEQ come from the germline V gene. Written as DNA, the CDR3 is TGTGCCAGCAGCCAAACGACCCGGGACAGGGTCGATGGCTACACCTTC. Encoded protein: CASSQTTRDRVDGYTF.

The chain is built from TRBV19 and TRBJ2-7; TRBD2 matches 8 bases. V lost 10 bases to trimming and J lost 6 bases; unmatched junction nucleotides: 17. Per the germline V gene, CDR1 is LNHDA and CDR2 is SQIVND (reference sequence). The CDR3 has 15 amino acids. The CDR3 nucleotides are TGTGCCACCTCTCGGGGGGGGGCCTTTAACGGCGAGCAGTACTTC. Translating it yields CATSRGGAFNGEQYF. Using reference TRBV19 and TRBJ2-7 for the parts outside the CDR3, the full variable domain is DGGITQSPKYLFRKEGQNVTLSCEQNLNHDAMYWYRQDPGQGLRLIYYSQIVNDFQKGDIAEGYSVSREKKESFPLTVTSAQKNPTAFYLCATSRGGAFNGEQYFGPGTRLTVT.

J is TRBJ2-7 and V is TRBV29-1; TRBD1 might be the D (6 bases). Germline-derived CDR1 and CDR2 are SQVTM and ANQGSEA. This CDR3 has 12 residues. With 6 bases removed from V and 2 bases from J, the gap between germline ends came to 11 bases. The CDR3 bases are TGCAGCGTGATGACAGGAGCCTACGAGCAGTACTTC. It specifies CSVMTGAYEQYF.

This chain joins TRBV7-3 and TRBJ2-1; D is unclear. Between the trimmed V and J ends, which lost 1 base and 3 bases, there was a span of 4 bases. From germline, CDR1 is SGHTA and CDR2 FQGTGA. The CDR3 sequence is 13 residues long. DNA of the CDR3: TGTGCCAGCAGCTTAAATAACTACAATGAGCAGTTCTTC. Its protein is CASSLNNYNEQFF.

This clone was observed a few times. J is TRBJ2-7 and V is TRBV27; tentative D call: TRBD1 (6 bases). V lost 3 bases and J lost 1, with 13 bases in between. The CDR3 has 15 residues. CDR1 and CDR2 (germline): MNHEY, SMNVEV (reference sequence). The CDR3 spells CASSFMAGASYEQYF. CDR3 bases: TGTGCCAGCAGTTTCATGGCAGGGGCGTCCTACGAGCAGTACTTC.

This chain joins TRBV28 and TRBJ1-2; maybe TRBD1 (5 bases). CDR1 is MDHEN and CDR2 is SYDVKM in the germline V gene. V was cut by 7 bases and J by 4 bases, with 16 bases left in between. The CDR3 loop spans 14 amino acids. DNA of the CDR3: TGTGCCAGCACCCAAGCAGGGAAGGGCTATGGCTACACCTTC. Translation gives CASTQAGKGYGYTF.

To note about this clone: Other nucleotide sequences in the sample specify the same CDR3. The CDR3 loop reads CASSLASGRGQAVQYF. Written as DNA, the CDR3 is TGTGCCAGCAGCTTAGCCAGCGGGAGGGGGCAAGCGGTGCAGTACTTC. This chain joins TRBV7-6 and TRBJ2-7; 10 bases fit TRBD2. Germline-derived CDR1 and CDR2 are SGHVS and FNYEAQ. V trimming: 0 bases; J trimming: 9 bases; junction bases outside the gene matches: 11. The CDR3 is 16 amino acids.

The chain combines TRBV18 with TRBJ2-2, with 8 bases identical to TRBD1. The ends lost 6 bases at V and 6 bases at J; junction bases unmatched: 9. CDR3 length: 15 residues. The germline V gene encodes CDR1 KGHSH and CDR2 LQKENI. In DNA form, the CDR3 reads TGTGCCAGCTCTTCGACAGGGGTGATCCCCGGGGAGCTGTTTTTT. Translating it yields CASSSTGVIPGELFF.

The sample holds one count of this clone. The chain joins TRBV9 to TRBJ2-1; the match to TRBD2 covers 8 bases. This CDR3 spans 15 amino acids. The trim removed 3 bases at V and 7 bases at J, leaving 9 bases unmatched. Germline CDR1 reads SGDLS; CDR2 reads YYNGEE. The CDR3 sequence is CASSGEGLGPNEQFF. The CDR3 DNA follows: TGTGCCAGCAGCGGCGAGGGACTAGGCCCTAATGAGCAGTTCTTC. Looking up the rest from reference TRBV9 and TRBJ2-1 gives the full variable domain: DSGVTQTPKHLITATGQRVTLRCSPRSGDLSVYWYQQSLDQGLQFLIQYYNGEERAKGNILERFSAQQFPDLHSELNLSSLELGDSALYFCASSGEGLGPNEQFFGPGTRLTVL.

This sequence joins TRBV28 and TRBJ2-7, with 10 bases aligning to TRBD1. V lost 4 bases and J lost 6; bases outside the gene matches: 3. This CDR3 has 13 amino acids. Germline V gene lookup returns CDR1 MDHEN and CDR2 SYDVKM. The CDR3 sequence: CASSSGQGSEQYF. The DNA of the CDR3 is TGTGCCAGCAGTTCGGGACAGGGGAGCGAGCAGTACTTC.

CDR3 amino acids: CASSVDSGNQPQHF. DNA for the CDR3: TGTGCCAGCAGCGTGGACAGCGGCAATCAGCCCCAGCATTTT. The rearrangement uses TRBV7-2 and TRBJ1-5, with a possible D match to TRBD1 (6 bases). V was cut by 5 bases and J by 2 bases, with 10 bases left in between. The CDR3 runs to 14 residues. Germline loops: CDR1 SGHTA, CDR2 FQGNSA.

J is TRBJ2-1 and V is TRBV28; 13 bases map to TRBD2. CDR3 length: 20 residues. V lost 3 bases and J lost 3; bases outside the gene matches: 14. Germline CDR1 is MDHEN and CDR2 is SYDVKM. The CDR3 here is CASSFSSYVRTSGGYNEQFF. CDR3 nucleotides: TGTGCCAGCAGTTTCTCCTCTTATGTACGGACTAGCGGGGGCTACAATGAGCAGTTCTTC.

The chain combines TRBV4-3 with TRBJ2-2; 12 bases line up with TRBD1. CDR3 size: 17 residues. Trimming cost V 1 base and J 6 bases; bases outside gene matches: 6. Germline values: CDR1 LGHNA, CDR2 YSLEER. The CDR3 sequence: CASSQGFGTGGSGELFF. For the CDR3, the DNA is TGCGCCAGCAGCCAAGGTTTTGGGACAGGGGGCTCCGGGGAGCTGTTTTTT.

The chain recombines TRBV10-1 with TRBJ2-3, with 16 positions matching TRBD2. This CDR3 is built from 19 residues. The J segment lost 3 bases and the V segment lost 2 bases, leaving 8 bases of the junction unmatched. The germline V gene encodes CDR1 WNHNN and CDR2 SYGVQD (reference sequence). The CDR3 nucleotides are TGCGCCAGCAGTGAGGGCCAGGGGACTAGCGGGAGGGTGACAGATACGCAGTATTTT. Translated, it gives CASSEGQGTSGRVTDTQYF.